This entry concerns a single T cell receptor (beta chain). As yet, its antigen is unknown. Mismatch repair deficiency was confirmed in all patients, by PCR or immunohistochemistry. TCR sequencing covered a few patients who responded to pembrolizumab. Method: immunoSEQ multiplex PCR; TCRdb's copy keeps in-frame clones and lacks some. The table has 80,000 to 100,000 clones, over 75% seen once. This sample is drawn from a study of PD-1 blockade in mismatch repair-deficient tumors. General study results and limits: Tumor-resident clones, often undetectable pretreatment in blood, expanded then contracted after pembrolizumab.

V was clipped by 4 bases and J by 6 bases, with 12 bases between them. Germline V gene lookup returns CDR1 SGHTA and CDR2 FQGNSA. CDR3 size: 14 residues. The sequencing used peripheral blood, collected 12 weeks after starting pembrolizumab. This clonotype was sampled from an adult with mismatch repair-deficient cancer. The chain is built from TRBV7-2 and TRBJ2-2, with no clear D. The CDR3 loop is CASSSPTMAGELFF. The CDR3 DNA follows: TGTGCCAGCAGCTCCCCCACAATGGCCGGGGAGCTGTTTTTT.